Listed here are 19 T cell receptor beta chains from one sample, sequenced in a study of graft-versus-host responses after intestinal transplantation. These receptors are not linked to any known antigen. Repertoires were generated with immunoSEQ multiplex PCR, while TCRdb's copy carries only in-frame clones and drops some. Of about 88,000 clones listed, 85% to 95% were seen once; the top ten hold 0.3% to 0.35%. The sequencing here drew on unstimulated CD4+ T cells sorted from spleen or lymph node cells, taken before transplant. The receptor source for this set is a human donor who was the organ donor for an intestinal transplant.

The gene calls are TRBV25-1 and TRBJ1-6, with D perhaps matching TRBD1 (5 bases). The CDR3 has 11 residues. The V end was cut by 9 bases, the J end by 7 bases, with 7 bases between. Germline V gives CDR1 MGHDK, CDR2 SYGVNS. CDR3 loop: CASKGNSPLHF. The CDR3 DNA reads as TGTGCCAGTAAGGGGAATTCACCCCTCCACTTT. Together with reference TRBV25-1 and TRBJ1-6, the CDR3 gives the full variable domain: EADIYQTPRYLVIGTGKKITLECSQTMGHDKMYWYQQDPGMELHLIHYSYGVNSTEKGDLSSESTVSRIRTEHFPLTLESARPSHTSQYLCASKGNSPLHFGNGTRLTVT.

This rearrangement joins TRBV10-3 to TRBJ2-1, with TRBD2 matching over 9 bases. Germline lookup yields CDR1 ENHRY and CDR2 SYGVKD. V gave up 4 bases and J gave up 4 bases; unmatched junction bases: 5. This CDR3 is built from 15 residues. CDR3 in amino acids: CAISGSGGTYNEQFF. CDR3 DNA sequence: TGTGCCATCAGTGGGAGCGGGGGGACATACAATGAGCAGTTCTTC.

CDR3 region: CAWRALAGMVDTQYF. CDR3 coding DNA: TGTGCCTGGAGGGCCCTAGCGGGAATGGTGGATACGCAGTATTTT. The rearrangement uses TRBV30 and TRBJ2-3; 9 nucleotides match TRBD2. The trim removed 3 bases at V and 6 bases at J, leaving 10 bases unmatched. Looked up from germline, CDR1 is GTSNPN and CDR2 is SVGIG (reference sequence). This CDR3 has 15 residues.

This clone was detected only a few times. The V call is TRBV7-9, the J call TRBJ1-4; 9 bases fit TRBD1. Germline trimming cut 3 bases from V and 4 bases from J; bases unmatched to any gene: 0. Per germline, CDR1 SEHNR and CDR2 FQNEAQ (reference sequence). The CDR3 runs to 14 residues. The CDR3 sequence is CASSLGQGNEKLFF. DNA for the CDR3: TGTGCCAGCAGCTTGGGACAGGGTAATGAAAAACTGTTTTTT.

This clone was counted once. The chain recombines TRBV19 with TRBJ1-1; TRBD1 matches at 7 bases. V lost 3 bases, J lost 1 base, and 5 bases stayed unmatched. The CDR3 spans 15 residues. Germline-derived CDR1 and CDR2 are LNHDA and SQIVND (reference sequence). The CDR3 nucleotides are TGTGCCAGTAGTATTCTGACAGGGAGGAACACTGAAGCTTTCTTT. Amino acids: CASSILTGRNTEAFF. The complete variable domain, with remaining parts taken from reference TRBV19 and TRBJ1-1, reads DGGITQSPKYLFRKEGQNVTLSCEQNLNHDAMYWYRQDPGQGLRLIYYSQIVNDFQKGDIAEGYSVSREKKESFPLTVTSAQKNPTAFYLCASSILTGRNTEAFFGQGTRLTVV.

The J gene is TRBJ1-1, the V gene TRBV9; no reliable D call. Deletions cut 0 bases from V and 7 bases from J, with 13 bases between. Germline CDR1 reads SGDLS; CDR2 reads YYNGEE. The CDR3 spans 14 residues. CDR3 protein: CASSVGGSLLEAFF. As DNA, the CDR3 is TGTGCCAGCAGCGTAGGAGGGAGCTTACTTGAAGCTTTCTTT.

CDR3 DNA: TGTGCCAGCTCACCCCTCGTTGAGCGGCAGTTCTTC. The encoded protein is CASSPLVERQFF. The V gene is TRBV18, the J gene TRBJ2-1, with D hard to call. The germline V gene has CDR1 KGHSH and CDR2 LQKENI. CDR3 length: 12 residues. Trimming stripped 3 bases from V and 12 bases from J, with 12 bases between.

The chain combines TRBV2 with TRBJ1-4, with 12 bases that match TRBD1. After removal of 5 bases from V and 9 bases from J, the junction contained 7 bases not matched to a gene. The length of the CDR3 is 15 residues. Germline V lookup: CDR1 SNHLY, CDR2 FYNNEI. In DNA form, the CDR3 reads TGTGCCAGCAGTACCCCGGGACAGGGGGCGCAAAAACTGTTTTTT. Amino acids: CASSTPGQGAQKLFF.

V is TRBV9 and J is TRBJ2-2; no definite D call. Trimming shortened V by 3 bases and J by 0 bases, and 9 bases separated the two germline ends. Germline values: CDR1 SGDLS, CDR2 YYNGEE. CDR3 length equals 15 residues. CDR3 residues: CASSGKRSNTGELFF. CDR3 nucleotide sequence: TGTGCCAGCAGCGGAAAACGGTCGAACACCGGGGAGCTGTTTTTT.

The rearrangement links TRBV27 to TRBJ1-6; no reliable D call. The CDR3 runs 15 residues. Germline V lookup: CDR1 MNHEY, CDR2 SMNVEV (reference sequence). Trimming removed 3 bases at V and 9 bases at J, with 15 bases between. This CDR3 reads CASSFVPIPSSPLHF. The CDR3 DNA is TGTGCCAGCAGTTTCGTCCCAATCCCTAGTTCACCCCTCCACTTT.

This clone showed up just once. V gene TRBV5-1 combines with J gene TRBJ2-1; the match to TRBD2 covers 9 bases. Germline V gene data show CDR1 as SGHRS and CDR2 as YFSETQ. The V and J ends lost 4 bases and 0 bases, in that order; junction bases with no gene match: 8. The CDR3 is made up of 17 amino acids. The CDR3 bases are TGCGCCAGCAGCGGTAGCGGGAGCACCCACTCCTACAATGAGCAGTTCTTC. Amino acids: CASSGSGSTHSYNEQFF.

The chain combines TRBV5-4 with TRBJ2-7; 8 bases are a match to TRBD2. Germline values: CDR1 SGHNT, CDR2 YYREEE (reference sequence). Trimming removed 2 bases from V and 6 bases from J; junction bases left unmatched: 13. CDR3 length: 16 amino acids. The CDR3 reads CASSLAGLGRSLEQYF. The DNA for the CDR3 is TGTGCCAGCAGCTTAGCGGGACTAGGGAGAAGTCTCGAGCAGTACTTC.

V is TRBV30 and J is TRBJ2-7; 8 bases match TRBD1. This CDR3 region has 12 residues. Per the germline V gene, CDR1 is GTSNPN and CDR2 is SVGIG (reference sequence). The ends lost 7 bases at V and 3 bases at J; junction bases unmatched: 5. The CDR3 reads CASGQGGYEQYF. CDR3 sequence (DNA): TGTGCCTCCGGACAGGGTGGCTACGAGCAGTACTTC.

The J gene is TRBJ1-1, the V gene TRBV4-2; no firm D call. CDR3 length: 15 amino acids. The V gene's germline CDR1 is LGHNA and CDR2 YNFKEQ. Trimming stripped 4 bases from V and 1 base from J, with 13 bases between. The CDR3 region is CASSRRLRWNTEAFF. The CDR3 nucleotides read TGTGCCAGCAGCCGACGCTTGAGGTGGAACACTGAAGCTTTCTTT.

The chain combines TRBV7-9 with TRBJ1-4; 7 nucleotides agree with TRBD1. The CDR3 is 16 residues long. The germline CDR1 and CDR2 sequences are SEHNR and FQNEAQ (reference sequence). V shed 3 bases, J shed 5 bases, and the junction held 9 bases outside the gene matches. The DNA for the CDR3 is TGTGCCAGCAGCTTCTCCGACAGGGCAGGGAATGAAAAACTGTTTTTT. As protein: CASSFSDRAGNEKLFF. The variable domain in full, completed from reference TRBV7-9 and TRBJ1-4, reads DTGVSQNPRHKITKRGQNVTFRCDPISEHNRLYWYRQTLGQGPEFLTYFQNEAQLEKSRLLSDRFSAERPKGSFSTLEIQRTEQGDSAMYLCASSFSDRAGNEKLFFGSGTQLSVL.

V is TRBV5-1 and J is TRBJ2-6; weak D call: TRBD2 (7 bases). CDR3 length: 20 amino acids. V dropped 4 bases and J dropped 4 bases, with 27 bases sitting between them. Germline CDR1 reads SGHRS; CDR2 reads YFSETQ. DNA for the CDR3: TGCGCCAGCAGCCAGATCGGGCAGGGGTTCTCCGGGAGGGGGGCCAACGTCCTGACTTTC. Protein product: CASSQIGQGFSGRGANVLTF.

This chain joins TRBV6-1 and TRBJ1-3; D not certain. The CDR3 consists of 14 residues. Germline V gene sequence: CDR1 MNHNS, CDR2 SASEGT. The V end lost 8 bases, the J end lost 4 bases, and 15 bases lay between the germline ends. CDR3 sequence (DNA): TGTGCCAGCCCCCGCGACACAACCGGAAACACCATATATTTT. Its protein is CASPRDTTGNTIYF.

This clone is a singleton in its sample. The chain carries TRBV19 and TRBJ1-2, with D tentatively TRBD1 (6 bases). The V and J ends lost 6 bases and 5 bases respectively, with 16 bases between them. Germline values: CDR1 LNHDA, CDR2 SQIVND (reference sequence). This CDR3 region has 14 residues. CDR3 DNA: TGTGCCAGTAGGGCCTTCGACAGGTATTATGGCTACACCTTC. Translating gives CASRAFDRYYGYTF.

The chain carries TRBV5-5 and TRBJ1-1; D ambiguous. The length of the CDR3 is 14 residues. The V and J ends lost 3 bases and 0 bases respectively, with 9 bases between them. CDR1 and CDR2 (germline): SGHKS, YYEKEE (reference sequence). The CDR3 sequence is CASSSNTLNTEAFF. CDR3 in DNA: TGTGCCAGCAGCTCGAACACACTGAACACTGAAGCTTTCTTT.